Listed here are 2 T cell receptor beta chains from one sample, sequenced in a study of blood T cell repertoires in COVID-19. The table came from immunoSEQ multiplex PCR; TCRdb's copy has only in-frame clones and leaves some out. The sample contains around 190,000 clones, approximately 80% of which appear only once. Sample: peripheral blood. These receptors were collected from a woman in her thirties or forties with COVID-19, enrolled during active disease.

V and J are TRBV5-1 and TRBJ2-2; 7 positions match TRBD2. This CDR3 contains 15 residues. Trimming at V came to 2 bases and at J to 4 bases, leaving 5 bases not matched to a gene. Looked up from germline, CDR1 is SGHRS and CDR2 is YFSETQ. Here the CDR3 DNA reads TGCGCCAGCAGCTTCGATAGCGGGCCCACCGGGGAGCTGTTTTTT. This translates into CASSFDSGPTGELFF.

CDR3 in DNA: TGTGCCAGCAGCGTTTACGACGGACAGAAGTACTTC. As protein: CASSVYDGQKYF. The chain joins TRBV7-3 to TRBJ2-5, with a possible D match to TRBD1 (6 bases). V was cut by 5 bases and J by 12 bases, with 16 bases left in between. The CDR3 has 12 residues. Germline values: CDR1 SGHTA, CDR2 FQGTGA.